These 19 T cell receptor beta chains came from one sample sequenced in a study of T-cell memory formation after mild COVID-19. TCRdb used MiXCR to reprocess the 5' RACE reads, holding one entry per CDR3 protein. The sample shows approximately 500,000 distinct CDR3 sequences, 25% of them seen only once. The sample taken for sequencing was PBMCs or a T cell subset sorted from them (not recorded which). Receptor source: an adult woman who had mild COVID-19 (a few samples of this study predate the infection). Cell type and time point are not known.

This clonotype has at least ten counts. The J gene is TRBJ2-3, the V gene TRBV7-2; 7 nucleotides agree with TRBD2. The V gene's germline CDR1 is SGHTA and CDR2 FQGNSA. V lost 3 bases to trimming and J lost 6 bases; unmatched junction nucleotides: 12. This CDR3 contains 16 residues. The CDR3 protein is CASSLTLSGARDTQYF. In nucleotides, the CDR3 is TGTGCCAGCAGCTTGACACTCAGCGGGGCCCGGGATACGCAGTATTTT.

This clonotype was observed a few times. The V and J genes are TRBV5-5 and TRBJ2-1; D remains ambiguous. The CDR3 sequence is 12 residues long. The germline V gene has CDR1 SGHKS and CDR2 YYEKEE (reference sequence). With 1 base removed from V and 7 bases from J, the gap between germline ends came to 6 bases. CDR3 sequence reads: CASSLSKNEQFF. CDR3 coding DNA: TGTGCCAGCAGCTTGTCGAAGAATGAGCAGTTCTTC.

V is TRBV12-3 or TRBV12-4 and J is TRBJ2-5, with D unclear. This CDR3 spans 13 amino acids. V lost 1 base and J 5 bases, leaving 8 bases between the germline ends. This chain's CDR3 is CASSLGRAETQYF. CDR3 sequence (DNA): TGTGCCAGCAGTTTAGGTAGGGCGGAGACCCAGTACTTC.

The chain joins TRBV7-2 to TRBJ1-2; TRBD1 is a possible D gene (5 bases). Germline V gives CDR1 SGHTA, CDR2 FQGNSA. This CDR3 spans 11 amino acids. V was trimmed by 8 bases and J by 3 bases, leaving 7 bases between them. CDR3 nucleotides: TGTGCCAGCGGGGCCCACTATGGCTACACCTTC. Translation gives CASGAHYGYTF.

V usage is TRBV11-2 and J usage is TRBJ2-2, with 12 bases identical to TRBD2. V was pared by 5 bases and J by 4 bases, with 11 bases of the junction left unmatched. This CDR3 comprises 18 residues. Looked up from germline, CDR1 is SGHAT and CDR2 is FQNNGV. CDR3 region: CASSPRASGGASTGELFF. For the CDR3, the DNA is TGTGCCAGCAGCCCAAGGGCTAGCGGGGGGGCGAGCACCGGGGAGCTGTTTTTT.

The genes are TRBV12-3 or TRBV12-4 and TRBJ1-1; D gene ambiguous. There are 14 residues in the CDR3. With 1 base removed from V and 8 bases from J, the gap between germline ends came to 14 bases. For the CDR3, the DNA is TGTGCCAGCAGTTTAGTCCTGCCCTCAGAGGAAGCTTTCTTT. This gives the protein CASSLVLPSEEAFF.

This clonotype was counted a few times. The chain employs TRBV12-3 or TRBV12-4 and TRBJ2-1, with TRBD1 matching over 8 bases. The CDR3 length is 15 residues. V gave up 5 bases and J gave up 2 bases; unmatched junction bases: 5. CDR3 DNA: TGTGCCAGCAGTCCACAGGGGGGCACCTACAATGAGCAGTTCTTC. It is translated as CASSPQGGTYNEQFF.

A few counts support this clonotype. The V gene is TRBV15, the J gene TRBJ2-4; D gene unclear. The germline gives CDR1 LNHNV, CDR2 YYDKDF (reference sequence). V dropped 2 bases and J dropped 5 bases, with 7 bases sitting between them. The CDR3 has 13 amino acids. This chain's CDR3 is CATSRPWENIQYF. CDR3 DNA sequence: TGTGCCACCAGCAGACCCTGGGAAAACATTCAGTACTTC.

This sequence joins TRBV5-1 and TRBJ1-1; possible D gene TRBD1, 6 bases. This CDR3 contains 13 residues. The V end lost 4 bases, the J end lost 7 bases, and 14 bases lay between the germline ends. The germline V gene has CDR1 SGHRS and CDR2 YFSETQ. The CDR3 nucleotides are TGCGCCAGCAGCCGTAACAGGGAGGGTGAAGCTTTCTTT. Protein: CASSRNREGEAFF. Drawing the rest from reference TRBV5-1 and TRBJ1-1, the complete variable domain is KAGVTQTPRYLIKTRGQQVTLSCSPISGHRSVSWYQQTPGQGLQFLFEYFSETQRNKGNFPGRFSGRQFSNSRSEMNVSTLELGDSALYLCASSRNREGEAFFGQGTRLTVV.

This clonotype appeared a few times. V and J are TRBV28 and TRBJ2-3; 7 nucleotides line up with TRBD2. J was trimmed by 4 bases and V by 7 bases; bases with no gene match: 11. This CDR3 is built from 15 residues. Germline assignment: CDR1 MDHEN and CDR2 SYDVKM. The CDR3 DNA follows: TGTGCCAGCACCTCACCGCATGCGGGAGCAGATACGCAGTATTTT. This sequence encodes CASTSPHAGADTQYF.

This clonotype was picked up a small number of times. This chain uses TRBV28 with TRBJ1-6; D might be TRBD1 (5 bases). Looked up from germline, CDR1 is MDHEN and CDR2 is SYDVKM. V lost 5 bases and J 0 bases, leaving 8 bases between the germline ends. This CDR3 spans 15 amino acids. The CDR3 bases are TGTGCCAGCAGTGCCCAGGGCTCCTATAATTCACCCCTCCACTTT. It yields the protein CASSAQGSYNSPLHF.

The chain uses TRBV21-1 and TRBJ2-7; TRBD1 reflects the table's D call only, with no check against the DNA. TRBV21-1 is a recognized pseudogene. The CDR3 has 15 residues. CDR3 residues: CASSKTQGPSYEQYF. The CDR3 DNA reads as TGTGCCAGCAGCAAAACCCAGGGGCCCTCCTACGAGCAGTACTTC.

This clonotype was detected only a few times. This chain uses TRBV4-3 with TRBJ2-3; 7 nucleotides line up with TRBD2. Germline assignment: CDR1 LGHNA and CDR2 YSLEER. The CDR3 is made up of 17 amino acids. The V and J ends lost 0 bases and 6 bases, in that order; junction bases with no gene match: 12. The CDR3 bases are TGCGCCAGCAGCCAAGATCGAAGCCTAGCGGCCCGGGATACGCAGTATTTT. Its translation: CASSQDRSLAARDTQYF.

This clonotype was found many times. The chain carries TRBV6-4 and TRBJ2-2; weak D call: TRBD1 (6 bases). Germline-derived CDR1 and CDR2 are MRHNA and SNTAGT. Trimming removed 4 bases at V and 3 bases at J, with 6 bases between. The CDR3 extends over 13 amino acids. The CDR3 sequence is CASSGQDTGELFF. The CDR3 region has the DNA TGTGCCAGCAGTGGACAGGACACCGGGGAGCTGTTTTTT.

This clonotype was seen only a few times. This chain joins TRBV3-1 and TRBJ1-2; D might be TRBD1 (5 bases). The germline V gene has CDR1 LGHDT and CDR2 YNNKEL (reference sequence). The CDR3 has 15 amino acids. V dropped 1 base and J dropped 2 bases, with 11 bases sitting between them. The CDR3 sequence: CASSQGTGENYGYTF. The CDR3 bases are TGTGCCAGCAGCCAAGGTACGGGGGAGAACTATGGCTACACCTTC.

This chain uses TRBV7-8 with TRBJ2-3; the D is unclear. With 4 bases removed from V and 4 bases from J, the gap between germline ends came to 12 bases. Germline lookup yields CDR1 SGHVS and CDR2 FQNEAQ. There are 14 residues in the CDR3. As DNA, the CDR3 is TGTGCCAGCAGCTCCCCGGAGATGCCAGATACGCAGTATTTT. It specifies CASSSPEMPDTQYF. The full variable domain, its missing parts supplied by reference TRBV7-8 and TRBJ2-3, is GAGVSQSPRYKVAKRGQDVALRCDPISGHVSLFWYQQALGQGPEFLTYFQNEAQLDKSGLPSDRFFAERPEGSVSTLKIQRTQQEDSAVYLCASSSPEMPDTQYFGPGTRLTVL.

The DNA for the CDR3 is TGTGCCAGCAGCTCCCACGGGGGAAACACCATATATTTT. It is translated as CASSSHGGNTIYF. The rearrangement links TRBV7-9 to TRBJ1-3; D remains unclear. Germline assignment: CDR1 SEHNR and CDR2 FQNEAQ (reference sequence). V lost 4 bases and J lost 4, with 8 bases in between. This CDR3 is built from 13 residues.

The chain joins TRBV6-5 to TRBJ1-2, with 7 positions matching TRBD1. The V and J ends lost 6 bases and 4 bases, in that order; junction bases with no gene match: 5. The germline CDR1 and CDR2 sequences are MNHEY and SVGAGI. The CDR3 is 13 residues long. As DNA, the CDR3 is TGTGCCAGCAGATCCACAGGGGTCTATGGCTACACCTTC. This codes for CASRSTGVYGYTF.

The chain links TRBV29-1 to TRBJ2-7, with TRBD2 matching over 11 bases. This CDR3 comprises 13 residues. Germline V gives CDR1 SQVTM, CDR2 ANQGSEA. V lost 7 bases to trimming and J lost 6 bases; unmatched junction nucleotides: 8. Here the CDR3 DNA reads TGCAGCGCCCTAGCGGGAGGTCAAATCGAGCAGTACTTC. Its translation: CSALAGGQIEQYF.